This TCR beta chain was recorded in a study of blood T cell repertoires in COVID-19. Study details: Some COVID-19 samples were acute and others convalescent; all came from the United States, Italy and Spain. PBMCs, B-cell-depleted T cells, or T cells were the source of the cDNA or gDNA that made up the material.

Per the original data handling: How many nucleated cells were present was estimated from reference gene primer amplification. Assay: immunoSEQ multiplex PCR; the TCRdb copy retains only in-frame clones and omits some. V and J calls and clone size are given by that table; D and trimming were obtained from the DNA. This sample yields roughly 200,000 clones, of which approximately 82% are seen a single time; roughly 9.4% belongs to the top ten. Sample: peripheral blood. This receptor was obtained from a man aged 40-49 years with active or convalescent COVID-19.

Here the CDR3 reads CASSWGGGAYEKLFF. The CDR3 DNA follows: TGCGCCAGCAGCTGGGGAGGAGGGGCGTATGAAAAACTGTTTTTT. The gene calls are TRBV5-1 and TRBJ1-4, with D possibly being TRBD1 (5 bases). CDR3 length: 15 amino acids. The germline CDR1 and CDR2 sequences are SGHRS and YFSETQ. V lost 3 bases and J lost 6, with 15 bases in between.